This entry is about one T cell receptor (beta chain). This clonotype was recorded a few times. Its antigen has not been determined. Base qualities are not recorded, but no much larger clone differs from it by a single base. A patient counted as having stable Graves' hyperthyroidism if no progression to ophthalmopathy occurred over 18 months of follow-up. Hyperthyroidism patients were aged 18 to 65 years and newly diagnosed, with disease duration of less than 2 months. The study excluded patients with uncontrolled infections, other autoimmune diseases, pregnancy or lactation. Clinical symptoms, serum thyroxine and TRAb, thyroid ultrasound, and orbital computed tomography formed the basis for the diagnoses. PBMCs were separated from 10 ml of fresh peripheral blood using Ficoll-Paque density gradient centrifugation. Total RNA was extracted using Trizol reagent, and RNA quality was assessed on an Agilent 2100 Bioanalyzer.

Amplification of TCR beta CDR3 regions was carried out from RNA transcripts. The TCR CDR3 was subjected to a first round of RT-PCR using the HTBI primer set and the Qiagen OneStep RT-PCR kit. The libraries were constructed in a second round of multiplex PCR and then size-selected and purified. The libraries were sequenced on an Illumina HiSeq2000 using paired-end 100 bp reads. Processing in the source paper ran as follows. SOAPnuke was used to process the raw data, with reads discarded if the reads contained adapters or uncalled bases, had a mean Phred below 15, or lacked an exact constant-primer or identifier match. High-quality paired reads were merged using COPE v1.2.5, and each unique nucleotide sequence was defined as a clonotype. Clonotypes were aligned to IMGT TRBV, TRBD and TRBJ reference segments using MiTCR v1.1. The analysis included only V-J combinations with a frequency above 0.0001, which together covered around 99% of the repertoires. A TCS score was defined as the ratio between F50 (clonal expansion) and ExV (chaos), using BLOSUM62-based TCRdist between CDR3 peptides within each V-J. Welch's t-statistics and random forest reduced 500 to 650 V-J features to under 15, which were used in a naive Bayes classifier (R e1071). In TCRdb, the public reads were trimmed at Q25 with fastp and aligned with MiXCR, with productive beta chains retained. Entries that share a CDR3 protein sequence are merged under the most common genes and DNA. For this entry, the V and J calls and clone size follow TCRdb and not the study's own pipeline. A total of 300,000 to 350,000 distinct CDR3 sequences appear in this sample, about 15% of them only once. Just under 25% of the sample is in the top ten clones.

Per the germline V gene (reference sequence), GTSNPN is the CDR1 and SVGIG is the CDR2. A distance of 14 bases separates the germline ends of V and J, which lose 2 bases and 0 bases respectively. CDR3 length: 15 amino acids, cysteine to phenylalanine. Here the CDR3 DNA is all that survives: 45 bases in frame from base 1. The sample comes from a study of T cells in Graves' hyperthyroidism and ophthalmopathy (dated by TCRdb to between 2018 and 2021). Background for the entire study: Peripheral blood was collected at initial diagnosis, before any treatment. The paper reports TCR Vbeta CDR3 sequencing of some 140 peripheral blood samples: 43 ophthalmopathy, approximately 74 hyperthyroidism and around 17 progressor patients. Once sampling was done, hyperthyroidism patients were given methimazole at a starting dose of 30 mg daily, whereas ophthalmopathy patients were given high-dose intravenous methylprednisolone. The roughly 91 discovery patients were randomly divided into training and test sets at a 7:3 ratio. Thyroid tissue and blood T-cell repertoires from about six Graves' hyperthyroidism patients were also compared in the study. TCR V-J signatures able to tell the groups apart were searched for in a discovery cohort of 100 or so patients, of whom 43 had Graves' ophthalmopathy and about 60 had stable Graves' hyperthyroidism. Prospective prediction of ophthalmopathy was tested in an independent validation cohort of some 19 hyperthyroidism patients and roughly 16 patients who later progressed to ophthalmopathy.

What the study reported, not specific to this receptor: A model built on a 13 V-J signature distinguished ophthalmopathy from stable hyperthyroidism, reaching approximately 89% sensitivity and 81% to 83% specificity in cross-validation and 80%/75% in testing. Sample size was not statistically predetermined, and blinding of investigators to group allocation was not performed. In validation, the model predicted progression to ophthalmopathy with 60% to 71% sensitivity and approximately 72% specificity, a median of about 6.7 months before onset. Blood samples also contained most of the expanded thyroid clonotypes (frequency above 0.001), which suggests that blood repertoires may reflect thyroid immune responses.

This sequence uses TRBV30 and TRBJ2-7, and possibly TRBD1, on 5 matching bases. The sequenced sample was blood. The clonotype comes from a woman aged 30 to 39 with Graves' hyperthyroidism. This receptor has the CDR3 CAWSFDRIISYEQYF. At the DNA level, the sequence is TGTGCCTGGAGTTTTGACAGAATTATCTCCTACGAGCAGTACTTC. The reference TRBV30 and TRBJ2-7 proteins fill in what lies around the CDR3, so the full variable domain reads SQTIHQWPATLVQPVGSPLSLECTVEGTSNPNLYWYRQAAGRGLQLLFYSVGIGQISSEVPQNLSASRPQDRQFILSSKKLLLSDSGFYLCAWSFDRIISYEQYFGPGTRLTVT.